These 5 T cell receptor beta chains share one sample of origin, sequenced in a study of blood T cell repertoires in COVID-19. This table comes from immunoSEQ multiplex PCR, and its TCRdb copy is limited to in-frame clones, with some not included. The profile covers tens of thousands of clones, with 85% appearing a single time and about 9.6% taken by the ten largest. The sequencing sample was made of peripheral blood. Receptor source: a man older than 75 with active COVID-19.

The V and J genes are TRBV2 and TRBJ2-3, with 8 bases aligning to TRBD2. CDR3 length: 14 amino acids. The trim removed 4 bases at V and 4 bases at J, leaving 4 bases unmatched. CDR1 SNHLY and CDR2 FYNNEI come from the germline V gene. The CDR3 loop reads CASSGTSQADTQYF. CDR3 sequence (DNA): TGTGCCAGCAGTGGGACTAGCCAAGCAGATACGCAGTATTTT.

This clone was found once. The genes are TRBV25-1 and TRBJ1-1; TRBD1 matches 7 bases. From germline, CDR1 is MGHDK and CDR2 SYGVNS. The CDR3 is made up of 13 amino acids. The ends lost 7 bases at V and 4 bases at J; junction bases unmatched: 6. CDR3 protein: CASTKGAGTEAFF. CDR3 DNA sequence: TGTGCCAGCACTAAGGGGGCAGGCACTGAAGCTTTCTTT.

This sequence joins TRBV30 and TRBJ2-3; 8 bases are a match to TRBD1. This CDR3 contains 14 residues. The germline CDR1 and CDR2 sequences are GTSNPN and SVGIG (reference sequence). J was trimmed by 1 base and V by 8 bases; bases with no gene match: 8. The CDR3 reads CAQTGEYGTDTQYF. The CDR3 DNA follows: TGTGCCCAGACAGGGGAGTATGGCACAGATACGCAGTATTTT.

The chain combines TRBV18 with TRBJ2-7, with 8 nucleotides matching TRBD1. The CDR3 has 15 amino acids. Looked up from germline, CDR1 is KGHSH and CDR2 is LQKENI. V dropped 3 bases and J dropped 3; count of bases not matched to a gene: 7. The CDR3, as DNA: TGTGCCAGCTCACCTCGACAGGGGATTTTCTACGAGCAGTACTTC. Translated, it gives CASSPRQGIFYEQYF.

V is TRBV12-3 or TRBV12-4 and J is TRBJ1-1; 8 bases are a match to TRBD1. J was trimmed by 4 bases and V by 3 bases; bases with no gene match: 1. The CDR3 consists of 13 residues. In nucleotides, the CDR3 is TGTGCCAGCAGTTTGACAGGGGTCACTGAAGCTTTCTTT. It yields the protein CASSLTGVTEAFF.